This T cell receptor (beta chain) was sequenced during a study of regulatory T cells in long-lasting Graves disease. HTBI primers from iRepertoire and Arm-PCR of CDR3 regions yielded the TCR beta libraries. From the multiplex PCR reads, TCRdb called clonotypes with MiXCR, one entry per CDR3 protein. The table lists about 660,000 distinct CDR3 sequences, about 30% of them singletons. There are many counts of this clonotype. V was clipped by 5 bases and J by 4 bases; unmatched bases: 6. The CDR3 covers 15 residues. Germline loops: CDR1 MDHEN, CDR2 SYDVKM. Noted time point: persistent/refractory GD, antithyroid drugs over 5 years with positive TRAb. The authors made the TCR library using RNA they extracted from PBMCs.

The receptor was derived from a female donor with Graves disease. The chain couples TRBV28 to TRBJ2-7; TRBD2 agrees at 12 bases. The material sequenced was peripheral blood mononuclear cells (PBMCs), taken when the disease was refractory, from a patient treated with antithyroid drugs. CDR3 in amino acids: CASSPTTSGRYEQYF. DNA for the CDR3: TGTGCCAGCAGTCCCACCACTAGCGGGAGGTACGAGCAGTACTTC.